This T cell receptor (beta chain) was sequenced in a study of identical twins (dated by TCRdb to 2016 to 2018). As for the study more broadly: TCR alpha and beta repertoires from monozygotic twins, unrelated adults of various ages and cord blood were deep-sequenced to test whether fetal clonotypes persist. To rule out contamination, the twin experiments were replicated at different times with different library preparation protocols.

The paper as a whole reports these results and caveats: Abundant cord blood beta clonotypes had fewer insertions, young adult naive repertoires showed a similar but weaker trend, and memory repertoires showed no such trend. Because the same donors could not be followed over many years, conclusions were based on cross-sectional statistical analysis. In beta out-of-frame sequences, excess twin sharing was weaker, because having fewer shared sequences lowered the signal-to-noise ratio. In monozygotic twins, recombination models systematically underestimated out-of-frame TCR alpha sharing, but the models matched the sharing seen between unrelated individuals. Compared with coincidental sharing between unrelated individuals, an excess of low generation-probability sequences was observed among out-of-frame TCR alpha sequences shared between twins. Zero-insertion analyses could be partly confounded by invariant T cells such as MAIT and iNKT, although diverse VJ usage argued against such confounding for most clonotypes.

As to this clonotype: Its antigen has not been determined. No base quality information exists; no much larger clone differs at one position.

Library prep was done by 5' RACE. The sequencing machine was an Illumina HiSeq 2000. A universal primer binding site was added through template switching, and the final cDNA carried a unique molecular identifier so that TCR cDNA molecules could be counted accurately. Specific primers in the conserved constant-segment region were used to synthesize first-strand cDNA for TCR alpha and beta chains. Each cDNA library was double barcoded, with a SMART-Mk sample barcode plus Illumina barcodes, to control for contamination. Two successive PCR steps introduced TruSeq adapter sequences along with Illumina sample barcodes. Sequencing of the TCR alpha and beta cDNA libraries was done on the Illumina HiSeq platform using custom primers. For the original study's pipeline: Raw reads were processed with MiGEC to extract unique molecular identifiers, and MiXCR was used to determine CDR3 positions. Recombination models were inferred per individual with the repgenHMM and IGoR tools using an EM algorithm. The analysis of shared clonotypes was done with the tcR package in R, with sharing normalized by the product of cloneset sizes. Out-of-frame nonproductive sequences were analyzed to study raw recombination free of thymic and clonal selection effects. TCRdb reworked the public reads: Q25 trimming with fastp, MiXCR clone assembly, productive beta chains retained. Each entry merges the rows of one CDR3 protein and shows their most common DNA and genes. The V and J calls come from TCRdb's annotation, not from the publication. This sample lists 1,800,000 or so distinct CDR3 sequences; under 35% were detected once. Over 0.25% of the sample is taken by the ten largest.

Via the germline V gene (reference sequence), CDR1 is SEHNR and CDR2 FQNEAQ. The V and J ends are trimmed by 4 bases and 10 bases, leaving 13 bases between them. Measured from the cysteine to the phenylalanine, the CDR3 is 12 residues long. Here the CDR3 DNA is all that survives: 36 bases in frame from base 1. Every donor was a healthy Caucasian. This chain is built from TRBV7-9 and TRBJ1-2, with a weak D call of TRBD1 (5 bases match). The receptor was derived from a newborn girl in good health. The sample taken for sequencing was cord blood. The nucleotide sequence is given as TGTGCCAGCAGCTGGGTAGACAGTGCCTACACCTTC. It translates as CASSWVDSAYTF.